Given below is one TCR beta chain in context. The data stem from a study of cytomegalovirus exposure and HLA in healthy donors. Germline V gene sequence: CDR1 KGHSH, CDR2 LQKENI. The CDR3 runs 14 residues. Trimming cost V 8 bases and J 7 bases; bases outside gene matches: 10. It was with 60 Vbeta and 13 Jbeta primers that the PCR ran. Profiled with immunoSEQ multiplex PCR; TCRdb holds only in-frame clones, not every one. Its clone listing holds under 70,000 clones. This receptor was taken from a woman younger than 30 in good health and CMV-seronegative. The sample was PBMCs. This rearrangement joins TRBV18 to TRBJ2-1; TRBD2 matches at 8 bases. CDR3 sequence reads: CASAGTSESNEQFF. The CDR3 nucleotides are TGTGCCAGCGCTGGGACTAGTGAGTCTAATGAGCAGTTCTTC.